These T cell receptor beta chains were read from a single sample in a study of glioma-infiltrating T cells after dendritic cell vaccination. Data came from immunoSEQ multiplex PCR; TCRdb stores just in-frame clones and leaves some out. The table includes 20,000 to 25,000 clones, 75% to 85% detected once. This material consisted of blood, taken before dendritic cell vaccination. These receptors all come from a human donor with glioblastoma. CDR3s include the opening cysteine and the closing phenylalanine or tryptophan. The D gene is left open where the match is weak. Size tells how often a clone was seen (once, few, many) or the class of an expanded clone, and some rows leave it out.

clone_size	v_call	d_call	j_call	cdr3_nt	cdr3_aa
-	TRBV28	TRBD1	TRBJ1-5	TGTGCCAGCAGCCATCGACAGGGTGGGAGTAGCAATCAGCCCCAGCATTTT	CASSHRQGGSSNQPQHF
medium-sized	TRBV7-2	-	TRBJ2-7	TGTGCCAGCAGAGTCGGAGGAATGGGGGAGCAGTACTTC	CASRVGGMGEQYF
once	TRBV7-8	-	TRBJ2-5	TGTGCCAGCAGCTTCATCCAGGCCGGACAAGAGACCCAGTACTTC	CASSFIQAGQETQYF
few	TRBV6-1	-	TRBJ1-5	TGTGCCAGCAGTTCCCCCCCCGGTCAGCCCCAGCATTTT	CASSSPPGQPQHF
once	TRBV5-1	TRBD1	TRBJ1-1	TGCGCCAGCAGCCCCGGGACAGGGGGTATAAGGAGCACTGAAGCTTTCTTT	CASSPGTGGIRSTEAFF
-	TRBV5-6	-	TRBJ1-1	TGTGCCAGCAGCTACAGGACCTCAGCGAACACTGAAGCTTTCTTT	CASSYRTSANTEAFF
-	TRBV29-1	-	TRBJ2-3	TGCAGCGTTCCTCGTGATAGTAGCGGAAGCACAGATACGCAGTATTTT	CSVPRDSSGSTDTQYF
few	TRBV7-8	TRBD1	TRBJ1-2	TGTGCCAGCAGCTTAGTAGTTATGGGACAGGGTTCTCTGGGCTATGGCTACACCTTC	CASSLVVMGQGSLGYGYTF
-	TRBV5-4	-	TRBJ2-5	TGTGCCAGCAGCCATTATACAGGGGAGACCCAGTACTTC	CASSHYTGETQYF
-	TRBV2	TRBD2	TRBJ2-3	TGTGCCAGCAGTGGGAGTCTAGCGGGAACCTTCACAGATACGCAGTATTTT	CASSGSLAGTFTDTQYF
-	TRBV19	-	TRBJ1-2	TGTGCCAGTAGTATCTCAGGGGATGGCTACACCTTC	CASSISGDGYTF
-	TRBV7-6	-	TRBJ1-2	TGTGCCAGCAGCGGCCGGGAGGCCCCATTAAGGTACACCTTC	CASSGREAPLRYTF
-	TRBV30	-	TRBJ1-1	TGTGCCTGGAGTGTACCGGGACAACATGAAGCTTTCTTT	CAWSVPGQHEAFF
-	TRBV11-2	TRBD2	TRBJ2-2	TGTGCCAGCAGCTTTTCACTAGCGGGAGGACCTAGTGACACCGGGGAGCTGTTTTTT	CASSFSLAGGPSDTGELFF
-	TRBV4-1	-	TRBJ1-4	TGCGCCAGCAGCCAATCAGGGAATAATGAAAAACTGTTTTTT	CASSQSGNNEKLFF
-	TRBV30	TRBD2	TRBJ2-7	TGTGCCTGGAGTGCTCTAGCGGGAGTAAACTACGAGCAGTACTTC	CAWSALAGVNYEQYF
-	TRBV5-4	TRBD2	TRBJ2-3	TGTGCCAGCAGCTTGGATCTAGCGGGAGGAGGAGATACGCAGTATTTT	CASSLDLAGGGDTQYF
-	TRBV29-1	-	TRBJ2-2	TGCAGCGGTCGCCGGGGTAACACCGGGGAGCTGTTTTTT	CSGRRGNTGELFF
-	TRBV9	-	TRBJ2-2	TGTGCCAGCAGCCGCGGGACTCCCACTGAGCTGTTTTTT	CASSRGTPTELFF
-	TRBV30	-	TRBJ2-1	TGTGCCTGGAGTGTGGGAGGGGGTTACAATGAGCAGTTCTTC	CAWSVGGGYNEQFF
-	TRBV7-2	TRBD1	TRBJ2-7	TGTGCCAGCAGATGGACCGGGACAGGGTCCTACGAGCAGTACTTC	CASRWTGTGSYEQYF
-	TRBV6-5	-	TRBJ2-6	TGTGCCAGCAGTAAGACGGGGGGGGCCAACGTCCTGACTTTC	CASSKTGGANVLTF
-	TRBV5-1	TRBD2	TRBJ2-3	TGCGCCAGCAGCTTGATCACTAGCGGGCGGGGAGATACGCAGTATTTT	CASSLITSGRGDTQYF